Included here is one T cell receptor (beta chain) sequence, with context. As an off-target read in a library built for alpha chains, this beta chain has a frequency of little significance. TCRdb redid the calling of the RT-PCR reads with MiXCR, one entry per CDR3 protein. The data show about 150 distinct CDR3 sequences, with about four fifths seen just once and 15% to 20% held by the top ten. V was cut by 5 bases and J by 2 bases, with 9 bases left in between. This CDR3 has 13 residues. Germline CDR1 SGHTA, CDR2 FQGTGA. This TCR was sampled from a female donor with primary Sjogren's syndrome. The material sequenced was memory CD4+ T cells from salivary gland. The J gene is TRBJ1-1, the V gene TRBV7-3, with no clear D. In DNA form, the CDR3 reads TGTGCCAGCAGCGTTACCTCTAACACTGAAGCTTTCTTT. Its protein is CASSVTSNTEAFF. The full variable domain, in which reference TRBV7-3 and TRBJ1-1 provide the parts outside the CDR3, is GAGVSQTPSNKVTEKGKYVELRCDPISGHTALYWYRQSLGQGPEFLIYFQGTGAADDSGLPNDRFFAVRPEGSVSTLKIQRTERGDSAVYLCASSVTSNTEAFFGQGTRLTVV.